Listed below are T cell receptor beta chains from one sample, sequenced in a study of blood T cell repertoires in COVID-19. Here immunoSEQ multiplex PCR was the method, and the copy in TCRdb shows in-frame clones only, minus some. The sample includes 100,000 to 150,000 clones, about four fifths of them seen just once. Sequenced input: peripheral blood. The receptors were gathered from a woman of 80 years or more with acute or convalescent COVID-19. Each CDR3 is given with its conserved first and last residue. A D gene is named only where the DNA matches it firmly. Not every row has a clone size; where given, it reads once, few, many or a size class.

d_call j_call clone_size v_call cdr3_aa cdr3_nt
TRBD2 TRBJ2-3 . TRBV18 CASSPPAGDSTDTQYF TGTGCCAGCTCACCACCTGCGGGAGATTCCACAGATACGCAGTATTTT
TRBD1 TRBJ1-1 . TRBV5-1 CASSSKQGARNTEAFF TGCGCCAGCAGCTCGAAACAGGGGGCAAGGAACACTGAAGCTTTCTTT
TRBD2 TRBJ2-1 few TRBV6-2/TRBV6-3 CASSSSSSGGYNEQFF TGTGCCAGCAGTTCCTCCTCTAGCGGGGGCTACAATGAGCAGTTCTTC
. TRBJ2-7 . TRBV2 CASSVTRDYEQYF TGTGCCAGCAGCGTGACCAGGGACTACGAGCAGTACTTC
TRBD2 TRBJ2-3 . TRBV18 CASSPPPGSLTSESTDTQYF TGTGCCAGCTCACCACCCCCCGGATCGCTGACTAGCGAAAGCACAGATACGCAGTATTTT
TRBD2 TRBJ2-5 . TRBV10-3 CAISSGTSGIGLETQYF TGTGCCATCAGTTCCGGGACTAGCGGGATAGGTCTGGAGACCCAGTACTTC
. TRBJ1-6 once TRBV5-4 CASSLFSDNSPLHF TGTGCCAGCAGCTTATTCAGTGATAATTCACCCCTCCACTTT
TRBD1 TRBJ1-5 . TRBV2 CASSEGLGTGRLSNQPQHF TGTGCCAGCAGTGAAGGGTTGGGGACAGGGCGGCTGAGCAATCAGCCCCAGCATTTT
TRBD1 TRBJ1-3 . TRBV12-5 CASGLGQGAGNTIYF TGTGCTAGTGGTTTGGGCCAGGGGGCTGGAAACACCATATATTTT
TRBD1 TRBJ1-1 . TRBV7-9 CASSFPGQAGGEAFF TGTGCCAGCAGCTTCCCGGGACAGGCAGGGGGTGAAGCTTTCTTT
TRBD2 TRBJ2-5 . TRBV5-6 CASSSLGGSFPRETQYF TGTGCCAGCAGCTCTCTGGGCGGGAGTTTCCCCCGAGAGACCCAGTACTTC
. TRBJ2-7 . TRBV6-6 CASSYSGKGRGEQYF TGTGCCAGCAGTTACTCCGGCAAGGGAAGGGGCGAGCAGTACTTC
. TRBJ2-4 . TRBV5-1 CASSLFAGTGDIQYF TGCGCCAGCAGCTTGTTTGCAGGAACGGGGGACATTCAGTACTTC
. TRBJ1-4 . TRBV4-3 CASSQDFRGEKLFF TGCGCCAGCAGCCAAGACTTTCGGGGGGAAAAACTGTTTTTT
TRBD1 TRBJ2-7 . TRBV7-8 CASSPRTPGQGGLEQYF TGTGCCAGCAGCCCACGAACTCCGGGACAGGGGGGTCTCGAGCAGTACTTC
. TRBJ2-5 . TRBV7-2 CASSQTRETQYF TGTGCCAGCAGCCAGACTCGAGAGACCCAGTACTTC
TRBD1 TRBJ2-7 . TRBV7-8 CASSVGDNRGHGEQYF TGTGCCAGCAGCGTGGGGGACAACAGGGGGCATGGAGAGCAGTACTTC
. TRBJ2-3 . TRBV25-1 CASRGLNTDTQYF TGTGCCAGCCGAGGACTGAACACAGATACGCAGTATTTT
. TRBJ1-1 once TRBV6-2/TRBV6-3 CASSYSALWYGTEAFF TGTGCCAGCAGTTACTCGGCATTGTGGTATGGCACTGAAGCTTTCTTT
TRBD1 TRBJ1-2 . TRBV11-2 CASSFNRDRNPRGYTF TGTGCCAGCAGCTTTAATCGGGACAGGAATCCACGTGGCTACACCTTC
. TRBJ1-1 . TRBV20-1 CSAEQGPEAFF TGCAGTGCGGAACAGGGTCCTGAAGCTTTCTTT
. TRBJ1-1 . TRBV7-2 CASSFGGLEAFF TGTGCCAGCAGCTTTGGAGGGCTTGAAGCTTTCTTT
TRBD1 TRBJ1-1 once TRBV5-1 CASSLVGGRTEAFF TGCGCCAGCAGCTTGGTAGGGGGCCGGACTGAAGCTTTCTTT
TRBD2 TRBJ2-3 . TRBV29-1 CSVGGTTSLGTDTQYF TGCAGCGTTGGAGGGACTACCTCCCTCGGAACAGATACGCAGTATTTT
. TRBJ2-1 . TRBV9 CASSVWGSGNNEQFF TGTGCCAGCAGCGTATGGGGTAGCGGCAACAATGAGCAGTTCTTC
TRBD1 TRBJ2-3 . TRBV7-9 CASSSGHSGTGLTDTQYF TGTGCCAGCAGCTCAGGTCATTCCGGGACAGGACTCACAGATACGCAGTATTTT
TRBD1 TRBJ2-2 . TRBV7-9 CASSFGQGGAGELFF TGTGCCAGCAGCTTCGGACAGGGGGGTGCCGGGGAGCTGTTTTTT
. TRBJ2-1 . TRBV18 CASSGLGSSYNEQFF TGTGCCAGCTCAGGGCTGGGGAGCTCCTACAATGAGCAGTTCTTC
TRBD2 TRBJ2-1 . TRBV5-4 CASSGSGGAWNEQFF TGTGCCAGCAGCGGAAGCGGGGGGGCTTGGAATGAGCAGTTCTTC
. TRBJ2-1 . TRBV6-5 CASSYLRAYNEQFF TGTGCCAGCAGTTACCTCCGGGCCTACAATGAGCAGTTCTTC
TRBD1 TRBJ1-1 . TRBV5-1 CASSRTGGKNTEAFF TGCGCCAGCAGCAGGACAGGGGGTAAGAATACTGAAGCTTTCTTT
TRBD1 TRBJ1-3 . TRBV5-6 CASSWAGQVVGNTIYF TGTGCCAGCAGCTGGGCGGGACAGGTGGTTGGAAACACCATATATTTT
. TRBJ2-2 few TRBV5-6 CASSLYYSSTGELFF TGTGCCAGCAGCTTGTATTACAGCAGTACCGGGGAGCTGTTTTTT
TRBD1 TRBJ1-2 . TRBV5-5 CASSYGQGIYGYTF TGTGCCAGCAGCTATGGACAGGGGATCTATGGCTACACCTTC
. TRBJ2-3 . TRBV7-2 CASSLGLATDTQYF TGTGCCAGCAGCTTAGGACTTGCAACAGATACGCAGTATTTT
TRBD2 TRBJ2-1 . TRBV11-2 CASSLSSGVNEQFF TGTGCCAGCAGCTTATCTAGCGGGGTCAATGAGCAGTTCTTC
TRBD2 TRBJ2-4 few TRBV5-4 CASSSGLAGKAKNIQYF TGTGCCAGCAGCTCGGGACTAGCGGGAAAAGCCAAAAACATTCAGTACTTC
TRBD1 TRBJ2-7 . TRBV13 CASSQRTGAAPYEQYF TGTGCCAGCAGCCAGAGGACAGGGGCGGCGCCCTACGAGCAGTACTTC
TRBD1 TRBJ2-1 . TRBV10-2 CASSRPPGQGSNEQFF TGCGCCAGCAGTCGCCCGCCGGGACAGGGTTCCAATGAGCAGTTCTTC
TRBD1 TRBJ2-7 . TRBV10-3 CAISETGGGTEQYF TGTGCCATCAGTGAGACAGGGGGTGGAACCGAGCAGTACTTC
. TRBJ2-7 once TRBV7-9 CASSGGRGYESSYEQYF TGTGCCAGCAGCGGCGGGCGGGGTTACGAAAGCTCCTACGAGCAGTACTTC
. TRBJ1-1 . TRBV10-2 CASRGRTRGTEAFF TGCGCTAGCAGAGGACGGACTAGAGGGACTGAAGCTTTCTTT
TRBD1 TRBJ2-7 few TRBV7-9 CASSFAGTGGTFYEQYF TGTGCCAGCAGCTTTGCAGGGACAGGGGGCACTTTCTACGAGCAGTACTTC
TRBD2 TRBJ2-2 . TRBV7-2 CASSPTGTSGGAVTGELFF TGTGCCAGCAGCCCGACCGGGACTAGCGGGGGGGCGGTTACCGGGGAGCTGTTTTTT
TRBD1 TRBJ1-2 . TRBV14 CASSLQTWTGGGYTF TGTGCCAGCAGCCTACAAACTTGGACAGGCGGCGGCTACACCTTC
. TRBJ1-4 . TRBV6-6 CASSLDRGEVTTNEKLFF TGTGCCAGCAGTCTCGATAGAGGGGAGGTGACAACTAATGAAAAACTGTTTTTT
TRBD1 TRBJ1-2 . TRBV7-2 CASSLGQGNYGYTF TGTGCCAGCAGCTTGGGACAGGGGAACTATGGCTACACCTTC
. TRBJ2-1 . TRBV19 CATSPSSYNEQFF TGTGCCACCTCACCGAGCTCCTACAATGAGCAGTTCTTC
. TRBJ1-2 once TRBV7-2 CASSPLPTVNYGYTF TGTGCCAGCAGCCCCCTCCCGACAGTGAACTATGGCTACACCTTC
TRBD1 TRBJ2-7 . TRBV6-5 CASSYIDRAYEQYF TGTGCCAGCAGTTACATAGACAGGGCCTACGAGCAGTACTTC
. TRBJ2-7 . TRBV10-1 CASSGRDTSYEQYF TGCGCCAGCAGTGGCCGGGACACCTCCTACGAGCAGTACTTC
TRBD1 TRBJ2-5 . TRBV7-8 CASSSRPGQEAETQYF TGTGCCAGCAGCTCCCGACCAGGACAGGAGGCAGAGACCCAGTACTTC